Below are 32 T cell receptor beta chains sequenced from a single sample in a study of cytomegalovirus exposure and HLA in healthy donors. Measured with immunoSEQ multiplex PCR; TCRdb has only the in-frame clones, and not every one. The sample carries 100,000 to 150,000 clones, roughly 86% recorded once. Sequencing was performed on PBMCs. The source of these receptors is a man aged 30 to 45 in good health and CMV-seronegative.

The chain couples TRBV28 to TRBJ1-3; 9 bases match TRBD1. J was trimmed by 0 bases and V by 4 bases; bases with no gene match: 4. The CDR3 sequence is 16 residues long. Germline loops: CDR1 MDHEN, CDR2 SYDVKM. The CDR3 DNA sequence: TGTGCCAGCAGTTCCGGGACAGGGCCCTCTGGAAACACCATATATTTT. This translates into CASSSGTGPSGNTIYF.

The CDR3 is CASSQDVRSSYNEQFF. The CDR3 DNA reads as TGCGCCAGCAGCCAAGATGTACGGAGCTCCTACAATGAGCAGTTCTTC. V is TRBV4-1 and J is TRBJ2-1, with D unresolved. Germline CDR1 is MGHRA and CDR2 is YSYEKL. Trimming shortened V by 0 bases and J by 0 bases, and 9 bases separated the two germline ends. CDR3 length: 16 amino acids.

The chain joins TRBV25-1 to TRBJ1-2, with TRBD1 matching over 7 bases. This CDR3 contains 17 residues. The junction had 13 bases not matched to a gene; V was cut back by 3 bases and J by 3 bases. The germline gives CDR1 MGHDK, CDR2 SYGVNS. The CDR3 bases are TGTGCCAGCAGTGATCCCCGGATACAGGGGAACGACTATGGCTACACCTTC. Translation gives CASSDPRIQGNDYGYTF.

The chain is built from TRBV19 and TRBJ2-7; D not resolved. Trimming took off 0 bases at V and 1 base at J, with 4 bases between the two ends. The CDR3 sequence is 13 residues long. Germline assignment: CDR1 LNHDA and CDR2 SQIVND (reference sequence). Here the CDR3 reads CASSIDGSYEQYF. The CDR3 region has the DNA TGTGCCAGTAGTATAGACGGGTCCTACGAGCAGTACTTC.

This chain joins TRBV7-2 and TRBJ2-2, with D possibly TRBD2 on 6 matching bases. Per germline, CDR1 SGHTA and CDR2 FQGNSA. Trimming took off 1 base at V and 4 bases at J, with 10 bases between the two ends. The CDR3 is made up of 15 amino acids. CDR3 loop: CASSLGGGTTGELFF. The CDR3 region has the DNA TGTGCCAGCAGCTTAGGAGGAGGGACCACCGGGGAGCTGTTTTTT.

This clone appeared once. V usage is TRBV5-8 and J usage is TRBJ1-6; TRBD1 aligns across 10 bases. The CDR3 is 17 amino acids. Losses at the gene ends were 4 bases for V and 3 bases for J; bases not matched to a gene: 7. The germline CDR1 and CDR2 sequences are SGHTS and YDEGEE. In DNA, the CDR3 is TGTGCCAGCAGCCCCCCCGGACAGGGGGTCTATAATTCACCCCTCCACTTT. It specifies CASSPPGQGVYNSPLHF.

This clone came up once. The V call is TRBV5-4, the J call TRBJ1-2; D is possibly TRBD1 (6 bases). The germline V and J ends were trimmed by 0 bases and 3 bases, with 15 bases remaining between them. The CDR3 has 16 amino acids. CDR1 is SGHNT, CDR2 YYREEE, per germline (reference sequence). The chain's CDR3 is CASSLGAGAGDYGYTF. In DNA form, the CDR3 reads TGTGCCAGCAGCTTGGGCGCGGGGGCTGGCGACTATGGCTACACCTTC.

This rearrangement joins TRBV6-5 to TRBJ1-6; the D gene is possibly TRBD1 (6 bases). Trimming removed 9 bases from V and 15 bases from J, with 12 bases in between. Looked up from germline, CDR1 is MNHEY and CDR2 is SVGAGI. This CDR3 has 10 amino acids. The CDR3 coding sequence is TGTGCCAGTGGGACACCACTCCTCCACTTT. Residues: CASGTPLLHF.

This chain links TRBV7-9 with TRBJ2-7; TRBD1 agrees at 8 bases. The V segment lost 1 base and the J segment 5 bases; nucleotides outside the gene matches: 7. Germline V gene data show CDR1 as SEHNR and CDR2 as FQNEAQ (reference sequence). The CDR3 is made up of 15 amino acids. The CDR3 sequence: CASSLGRDRIHEQYF. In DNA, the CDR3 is TGTGCCAGCAGCTTAGGCCGGGACAGGATCCACGAGCAGTACTTC.

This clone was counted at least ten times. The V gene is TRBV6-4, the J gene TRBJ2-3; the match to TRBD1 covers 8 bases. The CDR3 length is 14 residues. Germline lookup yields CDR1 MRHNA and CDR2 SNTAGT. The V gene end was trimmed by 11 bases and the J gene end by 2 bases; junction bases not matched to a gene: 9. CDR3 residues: CASRGQGHTDTQYF. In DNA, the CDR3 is TGTGCCTCACGAGGACAGGGCCACACAGATACGCAGTATTTT.

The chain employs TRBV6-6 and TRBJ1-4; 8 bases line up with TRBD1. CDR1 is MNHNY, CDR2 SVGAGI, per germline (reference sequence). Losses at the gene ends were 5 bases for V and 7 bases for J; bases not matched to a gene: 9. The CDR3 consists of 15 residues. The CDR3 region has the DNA TGTGCCAGCAGTACCACGGACAGGGTCGGTGAAAAACTGTTTTTT. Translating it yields CASSTTDRVGEKLFF.

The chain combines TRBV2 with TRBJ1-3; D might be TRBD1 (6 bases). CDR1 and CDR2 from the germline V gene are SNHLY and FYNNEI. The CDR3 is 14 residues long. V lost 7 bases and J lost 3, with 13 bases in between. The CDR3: CASTRTAFGNTIYF. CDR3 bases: TGTGCCAGCACGCGGACAGCCTTTGGAAACACCATATATTTT.

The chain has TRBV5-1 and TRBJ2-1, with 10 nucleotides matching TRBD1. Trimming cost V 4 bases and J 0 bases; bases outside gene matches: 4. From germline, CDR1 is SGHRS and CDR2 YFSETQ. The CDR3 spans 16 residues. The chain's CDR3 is CASSLWTGGSYNEQFF. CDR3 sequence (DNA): TGCGCCAGCAGCCTGTGGACAGGGGGCTCCTACAATGAGCAGTTCTTC.

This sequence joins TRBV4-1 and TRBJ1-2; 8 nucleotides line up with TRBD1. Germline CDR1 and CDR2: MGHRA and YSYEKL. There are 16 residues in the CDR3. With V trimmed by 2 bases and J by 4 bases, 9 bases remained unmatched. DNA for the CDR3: TGCGCCAGCAGCCAACCTAAGGACAGGGCTGTCTATGGCTACACCTTC. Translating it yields CASSQPKDRAVYGYTF.

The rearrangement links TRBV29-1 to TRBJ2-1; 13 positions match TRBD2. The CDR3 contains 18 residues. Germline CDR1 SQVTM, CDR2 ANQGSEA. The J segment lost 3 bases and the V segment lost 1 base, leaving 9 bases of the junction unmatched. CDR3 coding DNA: TGCAGCGTTGAAGGGGAGCGACTAGCGGGGGGAAACTACAATGAGCAGTTCTTC. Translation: CSVEGERLAGGNYNEQFF.

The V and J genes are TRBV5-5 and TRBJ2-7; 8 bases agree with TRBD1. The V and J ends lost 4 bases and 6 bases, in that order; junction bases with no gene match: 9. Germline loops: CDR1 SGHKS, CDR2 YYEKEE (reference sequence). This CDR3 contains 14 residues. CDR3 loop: CASSARGRMAEQYF. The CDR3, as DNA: TGTGCCAGCAGCGCCAGGGGGCGCATGGCCGAGCAGTACTTC.

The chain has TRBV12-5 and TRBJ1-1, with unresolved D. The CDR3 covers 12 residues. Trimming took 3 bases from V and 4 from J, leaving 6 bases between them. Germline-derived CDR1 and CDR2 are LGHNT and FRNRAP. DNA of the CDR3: TGTGCTAGTGGTTTTCGGTCCACTGAAGCTTTCTTT. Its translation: CASGFRSTEAFF. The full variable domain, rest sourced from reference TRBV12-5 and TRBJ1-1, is DARVTQTPRHKVTEMGQEVTMRCQPILGHNTVFWYRQTMMQGLELLAYFRNRAPLDDSGMPKDRFSAEMPDATLATLKIQPSEPRDSAVYFCASGFRSTEAFFGQGTRLTVV.

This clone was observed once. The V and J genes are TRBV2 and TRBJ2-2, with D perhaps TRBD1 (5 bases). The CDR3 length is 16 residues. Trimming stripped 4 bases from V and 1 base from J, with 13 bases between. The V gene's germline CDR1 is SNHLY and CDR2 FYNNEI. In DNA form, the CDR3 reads TGTGCCAGCAGTGTTTCCAGGGTTAAGAACACCGGGGAGCTGTTTTTT. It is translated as CASSVSRVKNTGELFF.

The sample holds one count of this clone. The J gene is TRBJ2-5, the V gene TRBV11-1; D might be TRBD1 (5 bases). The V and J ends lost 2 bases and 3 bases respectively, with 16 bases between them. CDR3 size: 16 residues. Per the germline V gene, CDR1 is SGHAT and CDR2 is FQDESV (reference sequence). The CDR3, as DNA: TGTGCCAGCAGCTTAACGGTGGGGCTCAGGAAAGAGACCCAGTACTTC. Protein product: CASSLTVGLRKETQYF.

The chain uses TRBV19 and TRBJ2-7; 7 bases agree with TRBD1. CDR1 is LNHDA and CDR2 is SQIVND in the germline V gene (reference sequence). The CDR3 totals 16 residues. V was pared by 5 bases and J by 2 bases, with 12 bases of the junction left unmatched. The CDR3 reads CASSPSRTGLAYEQYF. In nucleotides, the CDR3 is TGTGCCAGTAGTCCGAGTAGGACAGGTCTAGCCTACGAGCAGTACTTC.

This chain's CDR3 is CASRRDDSTEAFF. DNA of the CDR3: TGTGCCAGTCGCAGGGATGACAGCACTGAAGCTTTCTTT. V and J are TRBV6-5 and TRBJ1-1; perhaps TRBD1 as D (5 bases). The CDR3 sequence is 13 residues long. V shed 9 bases and J shed 4 bases, with 15 bases lying between them. The germline CDR1 and CDR2 sequences are MNHEY and SVGAGI.

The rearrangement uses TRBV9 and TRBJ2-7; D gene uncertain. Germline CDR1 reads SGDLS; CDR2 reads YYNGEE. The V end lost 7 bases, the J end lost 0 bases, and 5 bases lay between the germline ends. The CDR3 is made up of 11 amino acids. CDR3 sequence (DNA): TGTGCCAGCGGCAGCTCCTACGAGCAGTACTTC. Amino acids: CASGSSYEQYF.

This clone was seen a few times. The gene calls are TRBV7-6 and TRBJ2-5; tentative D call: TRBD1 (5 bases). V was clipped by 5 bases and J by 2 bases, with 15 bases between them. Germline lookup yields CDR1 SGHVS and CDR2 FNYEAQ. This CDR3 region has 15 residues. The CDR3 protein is CASSRAPGPQETQYF. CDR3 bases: TGTGCCAGCAGCCGGGCCCCAGGGCCACAAGAGACCCAGTACTTC. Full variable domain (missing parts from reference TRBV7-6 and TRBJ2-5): GAGVSQSPRYKVTKRGQDVALRCDPISGHVSLYWYRQALGQGPEFLTYFNYEAQQDKSGLPNDRFSAERPEGSISTLTIQRTEQRDSAMYRCASSRAPGPQETQYFGPGTRLLVL.

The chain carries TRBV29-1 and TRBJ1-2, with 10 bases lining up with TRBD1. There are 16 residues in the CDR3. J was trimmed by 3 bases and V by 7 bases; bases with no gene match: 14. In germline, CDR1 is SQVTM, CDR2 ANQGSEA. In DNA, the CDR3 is TGCAGCGGCCTGCCCCTCGGACAGGGGGGTTACTATGGCTACACCTTC. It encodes CSGLPLGQGGYYGYTF.

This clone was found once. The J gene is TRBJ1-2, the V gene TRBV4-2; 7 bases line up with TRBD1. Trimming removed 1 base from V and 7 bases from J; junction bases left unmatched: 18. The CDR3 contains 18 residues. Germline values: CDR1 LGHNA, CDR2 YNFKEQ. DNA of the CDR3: TGTGCCAGCAGCCAAGGTCCAGGGTCTGGAACGGGACAGCTTGGCTACACCTTC. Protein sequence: CASSQGPGSGTGQLGYTF.

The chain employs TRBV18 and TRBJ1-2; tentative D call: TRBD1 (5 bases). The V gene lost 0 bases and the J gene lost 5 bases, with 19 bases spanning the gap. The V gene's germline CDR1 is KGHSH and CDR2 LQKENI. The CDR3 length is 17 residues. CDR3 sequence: CASSPPGDGGVGYGYTF. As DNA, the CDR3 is TGTGCCAGCTCACCACCAGGAGACGGAGGGGTTGGGTATGGCTACACCTTC.

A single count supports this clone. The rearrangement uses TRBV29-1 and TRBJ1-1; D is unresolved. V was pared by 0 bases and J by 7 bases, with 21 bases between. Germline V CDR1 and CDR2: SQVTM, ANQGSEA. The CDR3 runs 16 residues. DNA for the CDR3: TGCAGCGTTGAAGATCAGCGCTTGACTCCTTCGGGTGAAGCTTTCTTT. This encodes CSVEDQRLTPSGEAFF.

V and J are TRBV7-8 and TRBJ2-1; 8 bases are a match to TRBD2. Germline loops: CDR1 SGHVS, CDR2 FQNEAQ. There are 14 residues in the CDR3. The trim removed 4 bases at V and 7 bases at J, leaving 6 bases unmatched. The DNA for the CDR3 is TGTGCCAGCAGCTCCAACGGGAGGGTGAATGAGCAGTTCTTC. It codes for CASSSNGRVNEQFF.

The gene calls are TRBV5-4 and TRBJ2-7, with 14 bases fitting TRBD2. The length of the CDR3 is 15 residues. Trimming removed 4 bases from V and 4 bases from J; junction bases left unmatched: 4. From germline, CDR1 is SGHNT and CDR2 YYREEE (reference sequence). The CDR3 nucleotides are TGTGCCAGCAGCCCCGGGACTAGCGGGGGATACGAGCAGTACTTC. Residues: CASSPGTSGGYEQYF.

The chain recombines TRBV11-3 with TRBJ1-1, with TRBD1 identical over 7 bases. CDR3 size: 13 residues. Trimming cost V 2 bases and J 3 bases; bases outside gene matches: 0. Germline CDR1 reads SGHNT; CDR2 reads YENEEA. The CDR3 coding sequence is TGTGCCAGCAGCTTAACAGGGGACACTGAAGCTTTCTTT. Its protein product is CASSLTGDTEAFF.

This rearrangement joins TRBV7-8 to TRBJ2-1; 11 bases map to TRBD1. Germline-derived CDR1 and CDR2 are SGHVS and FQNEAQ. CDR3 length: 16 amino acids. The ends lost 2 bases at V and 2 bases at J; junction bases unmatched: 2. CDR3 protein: CASSLKGQGAYNEQFF. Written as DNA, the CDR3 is TGTGCCAGCAGCTTAAAGGGACAGGGGGCCTACAATGAGCAGTTCTTC. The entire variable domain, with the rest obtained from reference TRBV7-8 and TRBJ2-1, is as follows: GAGVSQSPRYKVAKRGQDVALRCDPISGHVSLFWYQQALGQGPEFLTYFQNEAQLDKSGLPSDRFFAERPEGSVSTLKIQRTQQEDSAVYLCASSLKGQGAYNEQFFGPGTRLTVL.

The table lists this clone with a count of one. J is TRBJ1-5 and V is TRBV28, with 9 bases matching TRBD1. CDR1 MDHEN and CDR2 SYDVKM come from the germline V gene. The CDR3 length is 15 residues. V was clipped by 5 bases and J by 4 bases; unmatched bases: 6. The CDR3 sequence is CASSRGDRENQPQHF. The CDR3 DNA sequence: TGTGCCAGCAGTCGGGGGGACAGGGAAAATCAGCCCCAGCATTTT.